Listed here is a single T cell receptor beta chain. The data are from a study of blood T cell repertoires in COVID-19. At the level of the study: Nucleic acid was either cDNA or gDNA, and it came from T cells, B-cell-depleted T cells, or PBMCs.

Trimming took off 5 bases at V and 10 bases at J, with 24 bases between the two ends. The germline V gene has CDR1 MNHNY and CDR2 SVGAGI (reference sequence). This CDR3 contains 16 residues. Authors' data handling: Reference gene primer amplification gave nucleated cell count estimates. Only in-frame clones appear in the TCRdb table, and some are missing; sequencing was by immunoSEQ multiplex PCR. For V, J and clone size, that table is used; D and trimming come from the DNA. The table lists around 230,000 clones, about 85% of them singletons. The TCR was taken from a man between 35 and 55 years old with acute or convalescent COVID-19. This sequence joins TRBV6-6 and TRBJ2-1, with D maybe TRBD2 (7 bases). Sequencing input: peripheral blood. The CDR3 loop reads CASSRGGDLLELEQFF. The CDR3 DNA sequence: TGTGCCAGCAGTCGAGGGGGGGACCTACTGGAGCTCGAGCAGTTCTTC.